Listed below are T cell receptor beta chains from one sample, sequenced in a study of glioma-infiltrating T cells after dendritic cell vaccination. Assay used: immunoSEQ multiplex PCR; TCRdb lists only in-frame clones, some missing. The table records 85,000 or so clones, 85% of them present only once. The sequences come from blood, collected after dendritic cell vaccination. Every receptor here comes from a human donor with glioblastoma. CDR3s include the opening cysteine and the closing phenylalanine or tryptophan. D genes are given only for firm matches. Clone size, where shown, is once, few, many, or a class for clones that have expanded.

J gene,D gene,clone size,V gene,CDR3 protein,CDR3 DNA
TRBJ2-3,TRBD2,.,TRBV5-1,CASSQGGGLSTDTQYF,TGCGCCAGCAGCCAAGGCGGGGGGCTCAGCACAGATACGCAGTATTTT
TRBJ1-4,.,.,TRBV7-9,CASRTGLGQEKLFF,TGTGCCAGCCGAACGGGACTCGGCCAGGAAAAACTGTTTTTT
TRBJ2-1,.,.,TRBV4-1,CASSQEAGPVPSSYNEQFF,TGCGCCAGCAGCCAAGAGGCGGGACCCGTCCCGAGCTCCTACAATGAGCAGTTCTTC
TRBJ2-7,.,.,TRBV7-6,CASSLAPSLSAEDIEQYF,TGTGCCAGCAGCTTAGCCCCGAGTTTGTCAGCCGAGGATATCGAGCAGTACTTC
TRBJ2-1,TRBD2,.,TRBV15,CATSKTSGGYNEQFF,TGTGCCACCAGCAAAACTAGCGGGGGCTACAATGAGCAGTTCTTC
TRBJ1-3,TRBD1,.,TRBV30,CAWSSSRGFGVGGNTIYF,TGTGCCTGGAGTTCCTCCAGGGGGTTCGGTGTTGGGGGAAACACCATATATTTT
TRBJ2-1,TRBD2,once,TRBV7-3,CASSLGGGLLGDEQFF,TGTGCCAGCAGCTTAGGGGGGGGACTGTTAGGCGATGAGCAGTTCTTC
TRBJ1-4,.,few,TRBV25-1,CASSEYMGATNEKLFF,TGTGCCAGCAGTGAATATATGGGAGCAACTAATGAAAAACTGTTTTTT
TRBJ1-2,.,.,TRBV5-6,CASSLDRRINGYTF,TGTGCCAGCAGCTTGGACAGACGCATCAATGGCTACACCTTC
TRBJ2-7,TRBD1,.,TRBV27,CASSYWQGAYEQYF,TGTGCCAGCAGTTATTGGCAGGGGGCTTACGAGCAGTACTTC
TRBJ2-7,TRBD2,.,TRBV6-1,CASSSTSGGASEQYF,TGTGCCAGCAGCTCGACTAGCGGGGGGGCTAGCGAGCAGTACTTC
TRBJ1-1,.,few,TRBV9,CASSVVPGGISEAFF,TGTGCCAGCAGCGTAGTGCCGGGGGGTATCTCTGAAGCTTTCTTT
TRBJ1-5,TRBD1,.,TRBV15,CATSRDRGSNQPQHF,TGTGCCACCAGCAGGGACAGGGGTAGCAATCAGCCCCAGCATTTT
TRBJ2-5,TRBD1,.,TRBV19,CASSPPGQGHETQYF,TGTGCCAGTAGTCCTCCGGGACAGGGCCATGAGACCCAGTACTTC
TRBJ2-3,TRBD2,.,TRBV25-1,CASSDQTSGFSTDTQYF,TGTGCCAGCAGTGATCAGACTAGCGGGTTCTCCACAGATACGCAGTATTTT
TRBJ1-5,.,medium-sized,TRBV10-2,CASSESLGSQPQHF,TGCGCCAGCAGTGAGTCGTTAGGGAGTCAGCCCCAGCATTTT
TRBJ2-3,TRBD2,.,TRBV7-6,CASSPTSASPDTQYF,TGTGCCAGCAGCCCGACTAGCGCTTCCCCAGATACGCAGTATTTT
TRBJ1-1,.,.,TRBV9,CASSVVGGYAEAFF,TGTGCCAGCAGCGTAGTTGGGGGCTACGCCGAAGCTTTCTTT
TRBJ2-2,.,.,TRBV5-1,CASSLGYGNGELFF,TGCGCCAGCAGCTTGGGGTACGGGAACGGGGAGCTGTTTTTT
TRBJ2-1,TRBD1,.,TRBV19,CASSEGQASYNEQFF,TGTGCCAGTAGCGAAGGACAGGCGTCCTACAATGAGCAGTTCTTC
TRBJ2-1,TRBD2,.,TRBV5-1,CASSLTSGSSNEQFF,TGCGCCAGCAGCTTGACTAGCGGGAGTTCCAATGAGCAGTTCTTC
TRBJ2-1,.,.,TRBV4-1,CASSQVSGAVYNEQFF,TGCGCCAGCAGCCAAGTGTCAGGGGCGGTGTACAATGAGCAGTTCTTC
TRBJ1-6,TRBD1,.,TRBV5-1,CASSLSTGHNSPLHF,TGCGCCAGCAGCTTATCGACAGGGCATAATTCACCCCTCCACTTT
TRBJ2-2,.,.,TRBV14,CASTKDREGLTGELFF,TGTGCCAGCACCAAGGACAGGGAGGGGTTAACCGGGGAGCTGTTTTTT
TRBJ1-5,TRBD1,.,TRBV4-1,CASSPTPGQGNQPQHF,TGCGCCAGCAGCCCCACGCCCGGACAGGGCAATCAGCCCCAGCATTTT
TRBJ1-1,TRBD1,.,TRBV6-5,CASRPPGQTTEAFF,TGTGCCAGCAGGCCACCGGGACAGACCACTGAAGCTTTCTTT
TRBJ2-5,.,.,TRBV7-2,CASSLEGFRGETQYF,TGTGCCAGCAGCTTAGAGGGTTTCAGAGGGGAGACCCAGTACTTC
TRBJ1-2,.,.,TRBV30,CAWSPDIYRSGYTF,TGTGCCTGGAGTCCGGACATTTATAGGAGTGGCTACACCTTC
TRBJ1-5,.,.,TRBV28,CASSLTASNQPQHF,TGTGCCAGCAGTTTGACAGCTAGCAATCAGCCCCAGCATTTT
TRBJ2-1,.,few,TRBV9,CASSVEDSSYNEQFF,TGTGCCAGCAGCGTAGAAGATAGCTCCTACAATGAGCAGTTCTTC
TRBJ2-5,TRBD2,.,TRBV5-6,CASSLTGGGKQETQYF,TGTGCCAGCAGCTTGACTGGCGGGGGGAAACAAGAGACCCAGTACTTC
TRBJ1-5,TRBD1,.,TRBV28,CASSLGQGGQPQHF,TGTGCCAGCAGTTTAGGACAGGGAGGTCAGCCCCAGCATTTT
TRBJ1-3,.,.,TRBV5-1,CASSLSILTGGNTIYF,TGCGCCAGCAGCTTGTCTATCCTCACAGGTGGAAACACCATATATTTT
TRBJ1-2,.,.,TRBV7-9,CASSVGTYGYTF,TGTGCCAGCAGTGTCGGGACTTACGGCTACACCTTC
TRBJ1-2,TRBD1,.,TRBV29-1,CSVGRGAYGYTF,TGCAGCGTTGGCAGGGGGGCCTATGGCTACACCTTC
TRBJ1-2,TRBD1,.,TRBV9,CASSVEAGQSYGYTF,TGTGCCAGCAGCGTAGAGGCGGGACAGTCTTATGGCTACACCTTC
TRBJ2-5,.,once,TRBV25-1,CASTSTGDGETQYF,TGTGCCAGCACATCGACGGGGGATGGGGAGACCCAGTACTTC
TRBJ1-1,.,.,TRBV7-9,CASSLGRGKGNTEAFF,TGTGCCAGCAGCTTAGGAAGGGGGAAGGGTAACACTGAAGCTTTCTTT
TRBJ1-1,.,.,TRBV15,CATSKDRPGDTEAFF,TGTGCCACCAGCAAGGACAGACCTGGGGACACTGAAGCTTTCTTT
TRBJ2-5,TRBD2,.,TRBV7-9,CASSLEWTSPRIQETQYF,TGTGCCAGCAGCTTAGAATGGACTAGCCCGAGAATACAAGAGACCCAGTACTTC
TRBJ1-4,.,.,TRBV19,CASHQGFPNEKLFF,TGTGCCAGCCACCAGGGGTTTCCTAATGAAAAACTGTTTTTT
TRBJ2-7,TRBD1,.,TRBV6-5,CASSRPGTGIYEQYF,TGTGCCAGCAGCAGACCCGGGACAGGGATCTACGAGCAGTACTTC